A few counts support the clone carrying this T cell receptor (beta chain). Trimming took off 1 base at V and 5 bases at J, with 6 bases between the two ends. Germline values: CDR1 SGHTA, CDR2 FQGNSA. The CDR3 spans 13 residues. The data are from a study of blood T cell repertoires in COVID-19. In the original workflow: Amplifying reference gene primers gave estimates of nucleated cell counts. Data came from immunoSEQ multiplex PCR; TCRdb stores just in-frame clones and leaves some out. D and trimming were read from the DNA, whereas the V and J calls and clone size are those reported in that table. The top ten hold around 5.7% of the sample, which has around 190,000 clones, 86% seen once.

Material for sequencing was PBMCs or T cells enriched from blood (not recorded which). The gene calls are TRBV7-2 and TRBJ1-5; no clear D. This sequence originates from a man in his forties or fifties with acute COVID-19. CDR3 nucleotide sequence: TGTGCCAGCAGCTTAGTATCTTATCAGCCCCAGCATTTT. Its protein is CASSLVSYQPQHF.